The clone carrying this TCR beta chain was observed many times. The germline gives CDR1 SGHRS, CDR2 YFSETQ. The CDR3 is made up of 14 amino acids. Trimming cost V 4 bases and J 7 bases, with 14 bases left between them. This specimen comes from a study of T-cell reconstitution after alpha-beta-depleted transplantation in children. TCRbeta library preparation incorporated unique molecular identifiers. MiXCR, applied by TCRdb to the PCR reads, yields one record per CDR3 protein. The sample has around 380,000 distinct CDR3 sequences, under 13% seen once. The J gene is TRBJ1-4, the V gene TRBV5-1; TRBD1 is a possible D gene (5 bases). The sequencing here drew on PBMCs from the stem cell graft donor, taken from the stem cell graft. The receptor was derived from a human donor who donated a stem cell graft to a child with acute myeloid leukemia. The CDR3 spells CASSIGEDGEKLFF. CDR3 nucleotides: TGCGCCAGCAGCATAGGGGAAGATGGTGAAAAACTGTTTTTT.